Listed below are T cell receptor beta chains from one sample, sequenced in a study of blood T cells in healthy people across ages. TCRdb re-analysed the 5' RACE reads in MiXCR, keeping a single row per CDR3 protein. The table includes about 1.8 million distinct CDR3 sequences, around half detected once. The sequencing sample was made of blood. The receptors were gathered from a woman between 35 and 50 years old in good health. CDR3s leave out the opening cysteine and the closing phenylalanine or tryptophan.

v_call	cdr3_aa
TRBV4-1	ASSQGETGTYEQY
TRBV7-3	ASSLNGGPGELF
TRBV28	ASRRDIIYEQY
TRBV4-2	ASSQEGKYGYT
TRBV29-1	SEGLAASTDTQY
TRBV21-1	ASSSRSGQVYNEQF
TRBV2	ASPGHRTQY
TRBV3-1	ASTPTTGAGYGYT
TRBV7-9	ASSSRALLDTQY
TRBV15	ATSRNTFYEQY
TRBV5-5	ASSRTDGVFSYEQY
TRBV2	ASSAGALNYGYT
TRBV6-1	ASTFGQNSYEQY
TRBV7-2	ASSLDGTGTNYGYT
TRBV28	ASSFRRDLHEQY
TRBV5-1	ASSLAAGFTEAF
TRBV12-3/TRBV12-4	ASSLSRTFSTDTQY
TRBV6-2/TRBV6-3	ASSLDRGRLGDEQF
TRBV11-2	ASSSGLAPRKEQF
TRBV12-3/TRBV12-4	ASSPLGSTLHWQSVHEQY
TRBV6-5	ASSRPSDTQY
TRBV7-2	ASSARPRGGTDTQY